The 24 T cell receptor beta chains listed next were all sequenced from one sample in a study of human T cells and chemical hapten exposure. The library tagged each cDNA molecule with unique molecular identifiers. TCRdb reprocessed the reads with MiXCR, giving one entry per CDR3 protein. The sample consists of around 120,000 distinct CDR3 sequences, 8% to 9.5% of them appearing once. Total RNA was extracted from unfractionated whole blood. The sequencing sample was made of whole blood. Receptors were obtained from a human donor in good health. Some clones in this sample may be carry-over from other donors' samples.

This clonotype was seen a handful of times. The chain employs TRBV4-1 and TRBJ2-5; D is undetermined. V was clipped by 0 bases and J by 2 bases, with 13 bases between them. Per the germline V gene, CDR1 is MGHRA and CDR2 is YSYEKL. The CDR3 is 16 residues long. This chain's CDR3 is CASSQEVLNGQETQYF. The CDR3 region has the DNA TGCGCCAGCAGCCAAGAAGTTTTAAACGGACAAGAGACCCAGTACTTC.

This clonotype was observed at least ten times. The chain is built from TRBV25-1 and TRBJ1-5; 9 positions match TRBD1. V lost 4 bases to trimming and J lost 4 bases; unmatched junction nucleotides: 2. Per the germline V gene, CDR1 is MGHDK and CDR2 is SYGVNS. This CDR3 comprises 14 residues. CDR3 amino acids: CASSATGGNQPQHF. CDR3 nucleotides: TGTGCCAGCAGTGCGACAGGGGGAAATCAGCCCCAGCATTTT.

The rearrangement links TRBV7-9 to TRBJ2-3, with D possibly being TRBD1 or TRBD2 (5 bases each). The CDR3 consists of 15 residues. Deletions cut 4 bases from V and 2 bases from J, with 13 bases between. The V gene's germline CDR1 is SEHNR and CDR2 FQNEAQ (reference sequence). CDR3 region: CASSSSGAPTDTQYF. In DNA, the CDR3 is TGTGCCAGCAGCTCTTCCGGGGCACCCACAGATACGCAGTATTTT. The complete variable domain, with remaining parts taken from reference TRBV7-9 and TRBJ2-3, reads DTGVSQNPRHKITKRGQNVTFRCDPISEHNRLYWYRQTLGQGPEFLTYFQNEAQLEKSRLLSDRFSAERPKGSFSTLEIQRTEQGDSAMYLCASSSSGAPTDTQYFGPGTRLTVL.

With regard to this clonotype: Given a much more abundant clone one base away, this may be a read error. V is TRBV4-2 and J is TRBJ1-1; no reliable D call. V was trimmed by 1 base and J by 1 base, leaving 7 bases between them. CDR3 length: 14 amino acids. Germline values: CDR1 LGHNA, CDR2 YNFKEQ. This CDR3 reads CASSQVEGNTEAFF. CDR3 DNA: TGTGCCAGCAGCCAAGTGGAGGGGAACACTGAAGCTTTCTTT.

This clonotype was counted at least ten times. The chain joins TRBV20-1 to TRBJ2-2; 7 positions match TRBD2. The ends lost 0 bases at V and 3 bases at J; junction bases unmatched: 1. This CDR3 is 14 amino acids long. Germline CDR1 and CDR2: DFQATT and SNEGSKA (reference sequence). DNA for the CDR3: TGCAGTGCTAGAGAGGGGGGGGACACCGGGGAGCTGTTTTTT. This encodes CSAREGGDTGELFF.

The sample holds many counts of this clonotype. The gene calls are TRBV4-3 and TRBJ2-3; a weak D match, TRBD2 (5 bases). CDR1 and CDR2 (germline): LGHNA, YSLEER. There are 15 residues in the CDR3. V lost 4 bases to trimming and J lost 1 base, with 12 bases between them. CDR3 sequence: CASSRSEEGTDTQYF. The CDR3 nucleotides read TGCGCCAGCAGCCGGTCAGAGGAGGGCACAGATACGCAGTATTTT.

This clonotype was detected ten times or more. V usage is TRBV5-1 and J usage is TRBJ2-3, with 13 bases that match TRBD2. The germline CDR1 and CDR2 sequences are SGHRS and YFSETQ. CDR3 length equals 16 residues. The V segment lost 2 bases and the J segment 2 bases; nucleotides outside the gene matches: 2. The CDR3 spells CASSFGTSGDTDTQYF. The CDR3 DNA reads as TGCGCCAGCAGCTTTGGGACTAGCGGGGACACAGATACGCAGTATTTT.

The chain uses TRBV4-3 and TRBJ2-7; 8 bases match TRBD1. CDR1 and CDR2 (germline): LGHNA, YSLEER. CDR3 length: 13 amino acids. Germline trimming cut 7 bases from V and 3 bases from J; bases unmatched to any gene: 5. This CDR3 reads CASIQGTGYEQYF. CDR3 coding DNA: TGCGCCAGCATCCAGGGGACAGGCTACGAGCAGTACTTC.

This chain links TRBV29-1 with TRBJ2-2, with 8 bases fitting TRBD2. This CDR3 spans 12 amino acids. Germline V gene lookup returns CDR1 SQVTM and CDR2 ANQGSEA. Trimming took 4 bases from V and 6 from J; bases not matched to a gene: 1. The CDR3 bases are TGCAGCGTTGCCGGGAGGGCCGGGGAGCTGTTTTTT. This gives the protein CSVAGRAGELFF.

This clonotype was recorded many times. The genes are TRBV29-1 and TRBJ1-1; D is possibly TRBD1 (5 bases). Per germline, CDR1 SQVTM and CDR2 ANQGSEA. Between the trimmed V and J ends, which lost 4 bases and 1 base, there was a span of 13 bases. This CDR3 spans 14 amino acids. CDR3 loop: CSVVGPGTNTEAFF. In DNA form, the CDR3 reads TGCAGCGTTGTTGGTCCCGGGACGAACACTGAAGCTTTCTTT.

This clonotype came up many times. The rearrangement links TRBV10-1 to TRBJ1-6, with TRBD1 identical over 10 bases. The V gene end was trimmed by 8 bases and the J gene end by 9 bases; junction bases not matched to a gene: 7. This CDR3 has 14 amino acids. Looked up from germline, CDR1 is WNHNN and CDR2 is SYGVQD (reference sequence). CDR3 nucleotide sequence: TGCGCCAGCTCCCCGGGACAGGGGAGTTCACCCCTCCACTTT. This sequence encodes CASSPGQGSSPLHF.

This clonotype showed up just a few times. This chain joins TRBV29-1 and TRBJ2-7; D may be TRBD1 (6 bases). V lost 4 bases and J lost 0, with 16 bases in between. This CDR3 contains 15 residues. Germline assignment: CDR1 SQVTM and CDR2 ANQGSEA. The CDR3 nucleotides read TGCAGCGTTGCCCGCCGGCTGGACAGCTCCTACGAGCAGTACTTC. It yields the protein CSVARRLDSSYEQYF.

At least ten counts were recorded for this clonotype. This chain uses TRBV9 with TRBJ2-3, with D uncertain. CDR1 is SGDLS, CDR2 YYNGEE, per germline. V was cut by 4 bases and J by 3 bases, with 12 bases left in between. The CDR3 has 14 residues. The CDR3 sequence: CASSPTQSTDTQYF. The DNA of the CDR3 is TGTGCCAGCAGCCCCACCCAGAGTACAGATACGCAGTATTTT.

This clonotype was seen more than once but under ten times. The V call is TRBV29-1, the J call TRBJ1-1; 10 bases match TRBD1. Germline V CDR1 and CDR2: SQVTM, ANQGSEA. This CDR3 contains 17 residues. V trimming: 2 bases; J trimming: 2 bases; junction bases outside the gene matches: 11. The CDR3 sequence: CSVENGDRGRGNTEAFF. CDR3 bases: TGCAGCGTTGAAAATGGAGACAGGGGGCGAGGAAACACTGAAGCTTTCTTT.

This clonotype occurred many times. The chain employs TRBV7-8 and TRBJ1-5; D is ambiguous. The CDR3 totals 13 residues. Germline lookup yields CDR1 SGHVS and CDR2 FQNEAQ. Trimming pared 2 bases from V and 5 bases from J, leaving 7 bases between. Written as DNA, the CDR3 is TGTGCCAGCAGCTTATGGAATTATCAGCCCCAGCATTTT. Amino acids: CASSLWNYQPQHF.

This clonotype showed up many times. The chain combines TRBV20-1 with TRBJ1-1; 12 positions agree with TRBD1. V was pared by 3 bases and J by 6 bases, with 8 bases of the junction left unmatched. Germline CDR1 DFQATT, CDR2 SNEGSKA (reference sequence). CDR3 length: 15 amino acids. CDR3 DNA sequence: TGCAGTGCTAGGCCACTCCGGGACAGGGGGCCTGAAGCTTTCTTT. This translates into CSARPLRDRGPEAFF.

This clonotype has a handful of counts. The rearrangement links TRBV12-3 or TRBV12-4 to TRBJ1-1; a weak D match, TRBD1 (6 bases). The germline V and J ends were trimmed by 1 base and 1 base, with 13 bases remaining between them. CDR3 length equals 16 residues. CDR3 in amino acids: CASSLGGGSRNTEAFF. CDR3 nucleotides: TGTGCCAGCAGTTTAGGAGGGGGGAGCAGGAACACTGAAGCTTTCTTT.

This clonotype appeared many times. J is TRBJ1-1 and V is TRBV12-3 or TRBV12-4, with 8 bases that match TRBD1. The CDR3 is made up of 16 amino acids. Unmatched junction bases numbered 3, after V lost 0 bases and J lost 0 bases. The CDR3 protein is CASSLATGDMNTEAFF. In nucleotides, the CDR3 is TGTGCCAGCAGTTTAGCGACAGGGGATATGAACACTGAAGCTTTCTTT.

In this sample, this clonotype turned up a few times. This chain connects TRBV5-6 to TRBJ1-1; TRBD1 agrees at 8 bases. The CDR3 runs to 14 residues. V lost 5 bases and J lost 4; bases outside the gene matches: 7. Germline lookup yields CDR1 SGHDT and CDR2 YYEEEE. The DNA for the CDR3 is TGTGCCAGCAGGCCAGGGGGCAAAGTCACTGAAGCTTTCTTT. Translating gives CASRPGGKVTEAFF.

The V gene is TRBV27, the J gene TRBJ2-1; 8 bases map to TRBD2. Per germline, CDR1 MNHEY and CDR2 SMNVEV (reference sequence). This CDR3 region has 14 residues. Trimming cost V 6 bases and J 4 bases; bases outside gene matches: 5. CDR3 DNA sequence: TGTGCCAGCAGAGCGGGAGAGTGGTACAATGAGCAGTTCTTC. Translation: CASRAGEWYNEQFF.

This clonotype was recorded a few times. The V and J genes are TRBV5-4 and TRBJ2-7, with 7 positions matching TRBD1. The trim removed 0 bases at V and 1 base at J, leaving 1 base unmatched. CDR1 SGHNT and CDR2 YYREEE come from the germline V gene (reference sequence). The CDR3 totals 14 residues. CDR3 in DNA: TGTGCCAGCAGCTTGGCCAGGGGGTCCTACGAGCAGTACTTC. Protein sequence: CASSLARGSYEQYF.

This clonotype was seen a handful of times. The chain uses TRBV11-3 and TRBJ2-1; D is undetermined. V dropped 5 bases and J dropped 5 bases, with 10 bases sitting between them. CDR1 SGHNT and CDR2 YENEEA come from the germline V gene. The CDR3 is 13 residues long. The DNA of the CDR3 is TGTGCCAGCAGCCGCGATCTAAACAATGAGCAGTTCTTC. Translated, it gives CASSRDLNNEQFF.

The chain combines TRBV7-8 with TRBJ2-5, with D maybe TRBD2 (7 bases). The V end lost 7 bases, the J end lost 1 base, and 13 bases lay between the germline ends. The length of the CDR3 is 14 residues. The germline V gene has CDR1 SGHVS and CDR2 FQNEAQ. The CDR3 coding sequence is TGTGCCAGCACTGGACAGCGGGGCCAAGAGACCCAGTACTTC. Amino acids: CASTGQRGQETQYF.

This clonotype turned up a few times. The J gene is TRBJ2-1, the V gene TRBV27, with TRBD2 matching 7 bases. Per germline, CDR1 MNHEY and CDR2 SMNVEV (reference sequence). With V trimmed by 7 bases and J by 0 bases, 9 bases remained unmatched. This CDR3 contains 16 residues. The CDR3 DNA is TGTGCCAGCATCCCGACTAGCAGAAGCTCCTACAATGAGCAGTTCTTC. It encodes CASIPTSRSSYNEQFF.